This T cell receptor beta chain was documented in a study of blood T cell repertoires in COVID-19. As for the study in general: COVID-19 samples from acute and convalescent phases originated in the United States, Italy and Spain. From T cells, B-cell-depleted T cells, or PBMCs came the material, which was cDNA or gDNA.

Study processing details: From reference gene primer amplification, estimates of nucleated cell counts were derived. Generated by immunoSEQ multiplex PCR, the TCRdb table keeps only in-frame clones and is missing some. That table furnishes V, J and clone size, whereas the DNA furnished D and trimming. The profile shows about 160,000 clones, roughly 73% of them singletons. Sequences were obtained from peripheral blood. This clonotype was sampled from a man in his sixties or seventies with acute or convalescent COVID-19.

The CDR3 protein is CASSLTDQPQHF. As DNA, the CDR3 is TGTGCCAGCAGCTTAACTGATCAGCCCCAGCATTTT. The chain links TRBV13 to TRBJ1-5; D uncertain. CDR3 length: 12 amino acids. The germline gives CDR1 PRHDT, CDR2 FYEKMQ (reference sequence). V lost 2 bases and J 5 bases, leaving 4 bases between the germline ends.